Here is one T cell receptor beta chain with its context. No antigen is known for it. Nothing much larger sits one base from this clone, and base qualities are not available. In Seattle, one collaborating source enrolled patients while the infection was active and tracked those patients longitudinally over the course of disease. The collaborating institutions used their own protocols to collect whole blood in K2EDTA tubes. For TCRbeta analysis, collaborator samples were shipped as frozen whole blood, as isolated PBMCs, or as DNA extracted from either sample type. The data were taken from a study of blood T cell repertoires in COVID-19 (TCRdb year 2020). Concerning the study at large: The collaborator samples originated in the United States, Italy and Spain and spanned the acute and convalescent phases of COVID-19. The material from the prospective study consisted of cDNA or gDNA derived from T cells, B-cell-depleted T cells, or PBMCs. The dataset comprised deeply sampled blood TCRbeta repertoires from subjects exposed to, actively infected with, or recovered from COVID-19. The repertoires were released in a freely available public database meant as a resource for research on the immune response to SARS-CoV-2. Samples were obtained from the ongoing ImmuneRACE study (first 160 participants) and from roughly 1,300 subjects provided by 6 global collaborators. The sample metadata nearly always contained a de-identified subject ID, COVID-19 status, age in years and sex. Where available, HLA class I and class II types were taken from metadata supplied by the sample provider and were not determined by assay-based typing. General conclusions and limits of the study: How much clinical and demographic metadata was included differed by source and by participant, and the metadata was provided uncurated.

TCRbeta CDR3 regions were amplified from genomic DNA using the immunoSEQ Assay, a bias-controlled multiplex PCR. The paper's processing steps were these. Nucleated cell counts per sample were estimated from amplification of reference gene primers within the assay. To quantify the absolute abundance of each unique TCRbeta CDR3 rearrangement, sequence reads were collapsed and filtered. For each sample, productive Simpson clonality was calculated as the square root of Simpson's diversity index over productive rearrangements. TCRdb limited this immuneACCESS table to in-frame rearrangements with V and J called. A share of clones is missing; checked studies link under half to unresolved V genes, and the rest is unexplained. The V and J calls and clone size were taken over from that table, and D and trimming were inferred from the DNA. This sample has around 400,000 clones in its table, and 70% to 90% of those were observed once. About 10% of the sample comes from the top ten.

The source material was peripheral blood. The source of this sequence is a young woman with COVID-19, enrolled during active disease.

The nucleotide sequence reads as follows: TGTGCCAGCAGCGTGGCTGCTGTTTACAATGAGCAGTTCTTC. Translated, this is CASSVAAVYNEQFF. The sequence joins TRBV9 to TRBJ2-1, with no confident D gene call. The CDR3 covers 14 residues, taking in both the cysteine and the phenylalanine. Just CDR3 DNA is preserved here, 42 bases in frame from base 1. The germline V gene provides CDR1 SGDLS and CDR2 YYNGEE. V is clipped by 2 bases and J by 4 bases, and the sequence between their germline boundaries is 10 bases long.